These 22 T cell receptor beta chains were sequenced from one sample in a study of shared clonotypes between healthy human individuals. The assay was immunoSEQ multiplex PCR, and TCRdb's table has in-frame clones only and misses some. The sample lists 300,000 to 400,000 clones, roughly 91% seen once, with around 15% in the top ten. The sample was memory CD8+ T cells sorted from blood. Subset given: CD45RO+ cells pooled with CCR7-negative TemRA cells. Every receptor here comes from a young man in good health.

The rearrangement links TRBV4-1 to TRBJ1-3; D remains unclear. Trimming took 1 base from V and 0 from J, leaving 16 bases between them. Germline values: CDR1 MGHRA, CDR2 YSYEKL. CDR3 length: 18 residues. The CDR3 spells CASSQVDLGFSSGNTIYF. The CDR3 coding sequence is TGCGCCAGCAGCCAAGTAGATCTCGGGTTCAGCTCTGGAAACACCATATATTTT.

The rearrangement uses TRBV7-8 and TRBJ2-2; D call uncertain. The V end was cut by 1 base, the J end by 3 bases, with 6 bases between. Germline V lookup: CDR1 SGHVS, CDR2 FQNEAQ. This CDR3 is 14 amino acids long. The CDR3 DNA follows: TGTGCCAGCAGCTTAGGCCTAGACACCGGGGAGCTGTTTTTT. As protein: CASSLGLDTGELFF. The full variable domain, completed using reference TRBV7-8 and TRBJ2-2, is GAGVSQSPRYKVAKRGQDVALRCDPISGHVSLFWYQQALGQGPEFLTYFQNEAQLDKSGLPSDRFFAERPEGSVSTLKIQRTQQEDSAVYLCASSLGLDTGELFFGEGSRLTVL.

As regards this clone: At one of its ends the junction is not consistent with the germline gene, which may arise from a read error. The chain joins TRBV7-7 to TRBJ2-5; 11 nucleotides agree with TRBD2. This CDR3 is built from 15 residues. The germline V gene encodes CDR1 SSHAT and CDR2 FNYEAQ (reference sequence). CDR3 in amino acids: CASSLVAGGRETQYF. The CDR3 bases are TGTGCTAGCAGCTTGGTAGCGGGAGGGAGGGAGACCCAGTACTTC.

The rearrangement uses TRBV27 and TRBJ2-7; TRBD1 matches 9 bases. Germline V gene data show CDR1 as MNHEY and CDR2 as SMNVEV (reference sequence). The junction had 6 bases not matched to a gene; V was cut back by 6 bases and J by 0 bases. The CDR3 length is 15 residues. This chain's CDR3 is CASSQGQGPSYEQYF. In DNA form, the CDR3 reads TGTGCCAGCAGCCAAGGACAGGGGCCCTCCTACGAGCAGTACTTC.

This clone occurred once. The CDR3 loop is CASSEGLAGRNEQFF. The CDR3 DNA is TGTGCCAGCAGCGAGGGACTAGCGGGCCGAAATGAGCAGTTCTTC. This chain links TRBV9 with TRBJ2-1; 12 bases line up with TRBD2. V was clipped by 3 bases and J by 7 bases; unmatched bases: 5. This CDR3 contains 15 residues. Germline CDR1 and CDR2: SGDLS and YYNGEE.

Only a few counts were recorded for this clone. The chain carries TRBV6-1 and TRBJ2-7; a possible D gene is TRBD2 (6 bases). V lost 8 bases, J lost 3 bases, and 11 bases lay in between. CDR1 and CDR2 from the germline V gene are MNHNS and SASEGT. The CDR3 has 12 residues. The DNA for the CDR3 is TGTGCCAGCTTTTGGGACTTCTACGAGCAGTACTTC. This gives the protein CASFWDFYEQYF.

This sequence joins TRBV7-2 and TRBJ2-4, with 7 bases identical to TRBD1. The J segment lost 6 bases and the V segment lost 3 bases, leaving 8 bases of the junction unmatched. From germline, CDR1 is SGHTA and CDR2 FQGNSA. The CDR3 loop spans 15 amino acids. This CDR3 is CASSFRLTGPNIQYF. The CDR3 region has the DNA TGTGCCAGCAGCTTCCGTTTGACAGGGCCAAACATTCAGTACTTC.

This clone came up once. The chain has TRBV6-1 and TRBJ2-2; D is undetermined. The CDR3 extends over 11 amino acids. Germline V gives CDR1 MNHNS, CDR2 SASEGT. Deletions cut 8 bases from V and 4 bases from J, with 5 bases between. CDR3 amino acids: CASCLTGELFF. In nucleotides, the CDR3 is TGTGCCAGCTGTCTCACCGGGGAGCTGTTTTTT.

This sequence joins TRBV30 and TRBJ2-5; TRBD2 aligns across 8 bases. The junction had 12 bases not matched to a gene; V was cut back by 4 bases and J by 2 bases. Germline values: CDR1 GTSNPN, CDR2 SVGIG (reference sequence). There are 16 residues in the CDR3. Here the CDR3 reads CAWNLPGLGGQETQYF. The CDR3 region has the DNA TGTGCCTGGAATTTACCGGGACTAGGGGGTCAAGAGACCCAGTACTTC.

J is TRBJ1-2 and V is TRBV6-1; D is perhaps TRBD1 (5 bases). Germline CDR1 and CDR2: MNHNS and SASEGT. CDR3 size: 13 residues. V gave up 3 bases and J gave up 3 bases, with 8 bases separating them. Written as DNA, the CDR3 is TGTGCCAGCAGTGACGGGGACTACTATGGCTACACCTTC. This translates into CASSDGDYYGYTF.

The V and J genes are TRBV28 and TRBJ1-2; D ambiguous. CDR3 size: 12 residues. V lost 3 bases and J lost 7, with 9 bases in between. Germline CDR1 reads MDHEN; CDR2 reads SYDVKM. The CDR3 DNA is TGTGCCAGCAGTTTGACGGAAGGTGGCTACACCTTC. This encodes CASSLTEGGYTF.

The rearrangement joins TRBV7-9 to TRBJ1-6; a weak D match, TRBD1 (6 bases). Trimming left V 6 bases short and J 15 bases short, with 18 bases between. The CDR3 loop spans 13 amino acids. Germline V gives CDR1 SEHNR, CDR2 FQNEAQ (reference sequence). The CDR3 DNA is TGTGCCAGCAGAGGGGGGAACCGGGATCTCCTCCACTTT. Translation gives CASRGGNRDLLHF.

The table lists this clone with many counts. This chain joins TRBV4-3 and TRBJ2-3; 8 bases agree with TRBD2. Germline lookup yields CDR1 LGHNA and CDR2 YSLEER. Unmatched junction bases numbered 13, after V lost 1 base and J lost 7 bases. This CDR3 has 17 amino acids. The CDR3 sequence is CASSQGTASGRGNTQYF. The CDR3 bases are TGCGCCAGCAGCCAAGGTACGGCGAGCGGGAGAGGTAATACGCAGTATTTT.

The rearrangement uses TRBV19 and TRBJ2-7, with D possibly TRBD1 on 5 matching bases. The V and J ends lost 8 bases and 6 bases respectively, with 14 bases between them. Germline CDR1 LNHDA, CDR2 SQIVND (reference sequence). The CDR3 covers 12 residues. CDR3 DNA sequence: TGTGCCAGTGGCAGGGCTGACTCCGAGCAGTACTTC. It encodes CASGRADSEQYF.

This rearrangement joins TRBV27 to TRBJ2-1; 13 bases match TRBD2. V trimming: 3 bases; J trimming: 2 bases; junction bases outside the gene matches: 1. This CDR3 spans 16 amino acids. Per germline, CDR1 MNHEY and CDR2 SMNVEV (reference sequence). CDR3 region: CASSFGLAGAYNEQFF. The DNA for the CDR3 is TGTGCCAGCAGTTTCGGACTAGCGGGAGCCTACAATGAGCAGTTCTTC.

The chain uses TRBV4-1 and TRBJ2-4; D ambiguous. The CDR3 covers 15 residues. Trimming removed 4 bases from V and 0 bases from J, with 10 bases in between. Germline V gene data show CDR1 as MGHRA and CDR2 as YSYEKL. CDR3 DNA sequence: TGCGCCAGCAGCCTCCTCGGGTTAGCCAAAAACATTCAGTACTTC. This translates into CASSLLGLAKNIQYF.

This chain connects TRBV13 to TRBJ2-1; D might be TRBD2 (5 bases). The germline V and J ends were trimmed by 6 bases and 2 bases, with 14 bases remaining between them. Germline CDR1 PRHDT, CDR2 FYEKMQ (reference sequence). This CDR3 has 15 residues. CDR3 nucleotide sequence: TGTGCCAGCAGTATGTTTCCGGGGACCTACAATGAGCAGTTCTTC. This translates into CASSMFPGTYNEQFF.

The chain uses TRBV4-1 and TRBJ2-5, with D perhaps matching TRBD2 (6 bases). Germline V lookup: CDR1 MGHRA, CDR2 YSYEKL. The CDR3 length is 13 residues. V lost 5 bases, J lost 5 bases, and 12 bases lay in between. The chain's CDR3 is CASSSGGKETQYF. CDR3 bases: TGCGCCAGCAGCTCTGGAGGGAAGGAGACCCAGTACTTC.

This clone counts as medium-sized. The chain joins TRBV4-3 to TRBJ2-5; maybe TRBD2 (6 bases). Germline V CDR1 and CDR2: LGHNA, YSLEER. The CDR3 is 14 residues long. With 0 bases removed from V and 5 bases from J, the gap between germline ends came to 10 bases. The CDR3 here is CASSQEPGSETQYF. The CDR3 DNA is TGCGCCAGCAGCCAAGAGCCCGGGAGTGAGACCCAGTACTTC.

The V and J genes are TRBV10-3 and TRBJ2-3; 15 bases line up with TRBD2. Germline V gene lookup returns CDR1 ENHRY and CDR2 SYGVKD. J gave up 2 bases and V 0 bases, and 6 bases lay outside the gene matches. The CDR3 length is 19 residues. Here the CDR3 reads CAISESGGLAGGYTDTQYF. In DNA, the CDR3 is TGTGCCATCAGTGAGTCTGGGGGACTAGCGGGAGGATACACAGATACGCAGTATTTT.

V gene TRBV10-1 combines with J gene TRBJ2-7, with unresolved D. The CDR3 consists of 13 residues. Germline V CDR1 and CDR2: WNHNN, SYGVQD (reference sequence). Between the trimmed V and J ends, which lost 0 bases and 3 bases, there was a span of 6 bases. The DNA for the CDR3 is TGCGCCAGCAGTGAGTCAGGGCTCTACGAGCAGTACTTC. Protein sequence: CASSESGLYEQYF.

The chain is built from TRBV4-1 and TRBJ1-1; TRBD1 is a possible D gene (6 bases). The germline gives CDR1 MGHRA, CDR2 YSYEKL. This CDR3 contains 16 residues. Trimming pared 1 base from V and 0 bases from J, leaving 12 bases between. The CDR3 nucleotides are TGCGCCAGCAGCCAAGTTCCTTGGACAGTGAACACTGAAGCTTTCTTT. It is translated as CASSQVPWTVNTEAFF.